This passage covers 27 T cell receptor beta chains from one sample sequenced in a study of blood T cell repertoires in COVID-19. Sequenced by immunoSEQ multiplex PCR; TCRdb stores in-frame clones only, minus some. The sample shows tens of thousands of clones, 86% of them seen only once. The specimen sequenced was peripheral blood. All receptors come from a woman aged 80 or over with acute or convalescent COVID-19.

DNA of the CDR3: TGTGCCAGTAGTATAGCGCCGGGGTCGAGCAATCAGCCCCAGCATTTT. Translated, it gives CASSIAPGSSNQPQHF. V is TRBV19 and J is TRBJ1-5; D is undetermined. The length of the CDR3 is 16 residues. Germline CDR1 reads LNHDA; CDR2 reads SQIVND (reference sequence). Trimming removed 1 base at V and 1 base at J, with 11 bases between.

The chain links TRBV5-4 to TRBJ2-5; D is perhaps TRBD2 (5 bases). From germline, CDR1 is SGHNT and CDR2 YYREEE (reference sequence). The CDR3 length is 13 residues. The V and J ends lost 1 base and 3 bases respectively, with 7 bases between them. The CDR3: CASSLPGEETQYF. CDR3 sequence (DNA): TGTGCCAGCAGCTTGCCCGGGGAAGAGACCCAGTACTTC.

The chain employs TRBV10-3 and TRBJ1-1; 7 bases map to TRBD1. Germline V gene lookup returns CDR1 ENHRY and CDR2 SYGVKD. Trimming cost V 4 bases and J 4 bases; bases outside gene matches: 0. This CDR3 is built from 12 residues. The CDR3 protein is CAISGTGTEAFF. CDR3 DNA sequence: TGTGCCATCAGTGGGACAGGCACTGAAGCTTTCTTT.

The rearrangement uses TRBV6-5 and TRBJ1-3; 7 bases map to TRBD1. Germline loops: CDR1 MNHEY, CDR2 SVGAGI. This CDR3 has 16 residues. Trimming cost V 4 bases and J 4 bases; bases outside gene matches: 10. In DNA, the CDR3 is TGTGCCAGCAGTTTTGACAGGGAAGTATCCGGAAACACCATATATTTT. This sequence encodes CASSFDREVSGNTIYF.

The V and J genes are TRBV5-4 and TRBJ2-1; 8 bases map to TRBD2. The CDR3 extends over 17 amino acids. The germline gives CDR1 SGHNT, CDR2 YYREEE (reference sequence). Unmatched junction bases numbered 7, after V lost 0 bases and J lost 2 bases. The DNA for the CDR3 is TGTGCCAGCAGCTTGGGCGGCGGGGGGCCCCCCTACAATGAGCAGTTCTTC. Translated: CASSLGGGGPPYNEQFF.

The chain employs TRBV7-3 and TRBJ2-5; 9 nucleotides align to TRBD1. V gave up 0 bases and J gave up 4 bases; unmatched junction bases: 0. This CDR3 comprises 14 residues. Germline V gene sequence: CDR1 SGHTA, CDR2 FQGTGA. CDR3 amino acids: CASSLTTGGETQYF. DNA for the CDR3: TGTGCCAGCAGCTTAACGACAGGGGGAGAGACCCAGTACTTC.

The chain combines TRBV7-2 with TRBJ2-2; a weak D match, TRBD2 (5 bases). Trimming removed 2 bases at V and 1 base at J, with 17 bases between. This CDR3 has 18 amino acids. Per the germline V gene, CDR1 is SGHTA and CDR2 is FQGNSA. The CDR3 sequence is CASSLFDRGGWNTGELFF. In DNA form, the CDR3 reads TGTGCCAGCAGCTTATTCGACCGTGGAGGATGGAACACCGGGGAGCTGTTTTTT.

In DNA form, the CDR3 reads TGTGCCAGCAGCCACCTCACGGGACAGGGAAATGGCTACACCTTC. It translates to CASSHLTGQGNGYTF. This rearrangement joins TRBV3-1 (or the pseudogene TRBV3-2) to TRBJ1-2; 9 bases map to TRBD1. The CDR3 covers 15 residues. Trimming took 3 bases from V and 6 from J; bases not matched to a gene: 8. Germline CDR1 LGHDT, CDR2 YNNKEL (reference sequence).

The chain is built from TRBV11-2 and TRBJ1-5, with 8 bases matching TRBD1. The J segment lost 0 bases and the V segment lost 6 bases, leaving 10 bases of the junction unmatched. The CDR3 loop spans 17 amino acids. CDR1 and CDR2 (germline): SGHAT, FQNNGV. CDR3: CASRRDRRGYSNQPQHF. The CDR3, as DNA: TGTGCCAGCAGGCGGGACAGGCGGGGATATAGCAATCAGCCCCAGCATTTT. Looking up the rest from reference TRBV11-2 and TRBJ1-5 gives the full variable domain: EAGVAQSPRYKIIEKRQSVAFWCNPISGHATLYWYQQILGQGPKLLIQFQNNGVVDDSQLPKDRFSAERLKGVDSTLKIQPAKLEDSAVYLCASRRDRRGYSNQPQHFGDGTRLSIL.

This clone was detected only a few times. The chain joins TRBV7-2 to TRBJ2-7; 8 bases match TRBD1. The trim removed 5 bases at V and 2 bases at J, leaving 5 bases unmatched. CDR1 SGHTA and CDR2 FQGNSA come from the germline V gene. This CDR3 has 14 amino acids. CDR3 coding DNA: TGTGCCAGCAGCCTGGGGGACAGGACCTACGAGCAGTACTTC. Amino acid sequence: CASSLGDRTYEQYF.

This chain connects TRBV4-3 to TRBJ2-5; 8 bases fit TRBD2. V was clipped by 0 bases and J by 2 bases; unmatched bases: 5. This CDR3 spans 16 amino acids. CDR1 LGHNA and CDR2 YSLEER come from the germline V gene. The CDR3 reads CASSQDAAGGQETQYF. In nucleotides, the CDR3 is TGCGCCAGCAGCCAAGACGCGGCGGGGGGACAAGAGACCCAGTACTTC.

This rearrangement joins TRBV19 to TRBJ2-2; no reliable D call. The CDR3 extends over 14 amino acids. With 9 bases removed from V and 4 bases from J, the gap between germline ends came to 15 bases. Germline V lookup: CDR1 LNHDA, CDR2 SQIVND (reference sequence). The chain's CDR3 is CASSRNGGTGELFF. CDR3 bases: TGTGCCAGCTCGAGGAACGGCGGCACCGGGGAGCTGTTTTTT.

The V call is TRBV7-9, the J call TRBJ2-7; 10 bases fit TRBD1. The CDR3 has 14 amino acids. V was pared by 5 bases and J by 4 bases, with 5 bases of the junction left unmatched. Germline loops: CDR1 SEHNR, CDR2 FQNEAQ (reference sequence). The CDR3 protein is CASSQGQGTYEQYF. The CDR3 DNA is TGTGCCAGCAGCCAGGGACAGGGGACTTACGAGCAGTACTTC.

This clone has at least ten counts. The chain has TRBV9 and TRBJ2-2; D is undetermined. This CDR3 region has 13 residues. CDR1 and CDR2 (germline): SGDLS, YYNGEE. V lost 4 bases, J lost 2 bases, and 6 bases lay in between. DNA of the CDR3: TGTGCCAGCAGCCTTATCAACACCGGGGAGCTGTTTTTT. This sequence encodes CASSLINTGELFF. The full variable domain, its missing parts supplied by reference TRBV9 and TRBJ2-2, is DSGVTQTPKHLITATGQRVTLRCSPRSGDLSVYWYQQSLDQGLQFLIQYYNGEERAKGNILERFSAQQFPDLHSELNLSSLELGDSALYFCASSLINTGELFFGEGSRLTVL.

V gene TRBV6-4 combines with J gene TRBJ2-1; 8 bases fit TRBD1. This CDR3 is built from 15 residues. In germline, CDR1 is MRHNA, CDR2 SNTAGT. V was pared by 6 bases and J by 0 bases, with 4 bases of the junction left unmatched. The chain's CDR3 is CASSQDRASYNEQFF. CDR3 coding DNA: TGTGCCAGCAGCCAGGACAGGGCCTCCTACAATGAGCAGTTCTTC.

CDR3 coding DNA: TGTGCCAGCAGGGGGGGGGACCTGCTTAATGAAAAACTGTTTTTT. Translated: CASRGGDLLNEKLFF. The V and J genes are TRBV28 and TRBJ1-4; weak D call: TRBD1 (5 bases). V gave up 6 bases and J gave up 4 bases, with 15 bases separating them. This CDR3 region has 15 residues. Germline-derived CDR1 and CDR2 are MDHEN and SYDVKM.

DNA for the CDR3: TGCGCCAGCAGCCAGTCAAGCTGGGATCGGGATGAAGCTTTCTTT. Protein sequence: CASSQSSWDRDEAFF. V gene TRBV5-1 combines with J gene TRBJ1-1, with unresolved D. The CDR3 is 15 residues long. The V gene lost 4 bases and the J gene lost 7 bases, with 20 bases spanning the gap. Germline CDR1 reads SGHRS; CDR2 reads YFSETQ.

The CDR3 region is CASTRRGWSDEQFF. CDR3 nucleotides: TGTGCCAGCACACGCCGGGGTTGGAGCGATGAGCAGTTCTTC. The chain couples TRBV7-8 to TRBJ2-1; D may be TRBD2 (5 bases). This CDR3 region has 14 residues. Trimming stripped 7 bases from V and 8 bases from J, with 18 bases between. Germline V gene sequence: CDR1 SGHVS, CDR2 FQNEAQ.

A single count supports this clone. The gene calls are TRBV19 and TRBJ2-3, with a tentative D call TRBD1 (6 bases). This CDR3 is built from 16 residues. V was pared by 3 bases and J by 1 base, with 14 bases between. CDR1 LNHDA and CDR2 SQIVND come from the germline V gene (reference sequence). CDR3 protein: CASSINPTGRTDTQYF. The DNA for the CDR3 is TGTGCCAGTAGTATTAATCCGACAGGCCGCACAGATACGCAGTATTTT. The whole variable domain, remainder taken from reference TRBV19 and TRBJ2-3, is DGGITQSPKYLFRKEGQNVTLSCEQNLNHDAMYWYRQDPGQGLRLIYYSQIVNDFQKGDIAEGYSVSREKKESFPLTVTSAQKNPTAFYLCASSINPTGRTDTQYFGPGTRLTVL.

CDR3 coding DNA: TGTGCCAGCAGCCCGACAGGTATAAATGAAAAACTGTTTTTT. Translation: CASSPTGINEKLFF. The rearrangement links TRBV3-1 (or the pseudogene TRBV3-2) to TRBJ1-4; D might be TRBD1 (6 bases). There are 14 residues in the CDR3. Germline CDR1 reads LGHDT; CDR2 reads YNNKEL (reference sequence). The germline V and J ends were trimmed by 4 bases and 5 bases, with 11 bases remaining between them.

In this sample, this clone turned up a few times. V usage is TRBV6-4 and J usage is TRBJ2-7; weak D call: TRBD2 (7 bases). Between the trimmed V and J ends, which lost 4 bases and 6 bases, there was a span of 13 bases. The germline CDR1 and CDR2 sequences are MRHNA and SNTAGT. The CDR3 runs to 13 residues. CDR3 sequence (DNA): TGTGCCAGCAGTGTGGAGGGGGGGTCCGAGCAGTACTTC. This gives the protein CASSVEGGSEQYF.

This clone was observed a few times. The chain has TRBV4-2 and TRBJ1-1; D perhaps matches TRBD1 (6 bases). Trimming pared 3 bases from V and 7 bases from J, leaving 9 bases between. Germline-derived CDR1 and CDR2 are LGHNA and YNFKEQ. The CDR3 runs to 12 residues. CDR3 nucleotides: TGTGCCAGCAGCCAGTACAGGGATGAAGCTTTCTTT. This gives the protein CASSQYRDEAFF.

The gene calls are TRBV7-2 and TRBJ1-2, with TRBD1 as a possible D gene (5 bases). V was pared by 0 bases and J by 3 bases, with 8 bases between. Germline CDR1 SGHTA, CDR2 FQGNSA. There are 14 residues in the CDR3. CDR3: CASSLAKGDYGYTF. The CDR3 DNA is TGTGCCAGCAGCTTAGCGAAAGGGGACTATGGCTACACCTTC.

V and J are TRBV28 and TRBJ1-2; D is perhaps TRBD1 (5 bases). V shed 5 bases and J shed 2 bases, with 12 bases lying between them. The CDR3 runs 14 residues. CDR1 and CDR2 (germline): MDHEN, SYDVKM. The CDR3 region is CASSLDSVNYGYTF. The CDR3 DNA reads TGTGCCAGCAGTCTTGACAGCGTCAACTATGGCTACACCTTC.

The chain joins TRBV15 to TRBJ2-1; TRBD2 might be the D (6 bases). The V and J ends lost 3 bases and 7 bases respectively, with 19 bases between them. Germline loops: CDR1 LNHNV, CDR2 YYDKDF (reference sequence). The CDR3 length is 16 residues. This CDR3 is CATSSYSGERRNEQFF. In DNA form, the CDR3 reads TGTGCCACCAGCAGCTATAGCGGAGAGAGGAGGAATGAGCAGTTCTTC.

The table lists this clone with a count of one. Written as DNA, the CDR3 is TGTGCCAGCAGTTTCGGAGCGGGTCACAATGAGCAGTTCTTC. This codes for CASSFGAGHNEQFF. This sequence joins TRBV27 and TRBJ2-1, with a tentative D call TRBD2 (6 bases). Per the germline V gene, CDR1 is MNHEY and CDR2 is SMNVEV (reference sequence). Trimming removed 3 bases from V and 5 bases from J, with 11 bases in between. The CDR3 runs to 14 residues.

The chain couples TRBV19 to TRBJ1-6; TRBD1 matches 8 bases. CDR3 size: 16 residues. V lost 9 bases, J lost 4 bases, and 11 bases stayed unmatched. In germline, CDR1 is LNHDA, CDR2 SQIVND (reference sequence). DNA of the CDR3: TGTGCCAGCCGCCCCGACAGGGGTCAATATAATTCACCCCTCCACTTT. As protein: CASRPDRGQYNSPLHF. Full variable domain (missing parts from reference TRBV19 and TRBJ1-6): DGGITQSPKYLFRKEGQNVTLSCEQNLNHDAMYWYRQDPGQGLRLIYYSQIVNDFQKGDIAEGYSVSREKKESFPLTVTSAQKNPTAFYLCASRPDRGQYNSPLHFGNGTRLTVT.